The clone carrying this T cell receptor beta chain occurred once. Antigen unknown. The CDR3 contains 17 residues. Germline V gene lookup returns CDR1 SEHNR and CDR2 FQNEAQ (reference sequence). V lost 7 bases, J lost 2 bases, and 14 bases stayed unmatched. The PCR had 60 Vbeta and 13 Jbeta primers. Assay used: immunoSEQ multiplex PCR; TCRdb lists only in-frame clones, some missing. The sample carries 200,000 to 250,000 clones, almost 80% recorded once. The sample originates from a study of cytomegalovirus exposure and HLA in healthy donors. Study-level results: Later examination showed HLA-associated TCR beta chains had greater clonal expansion than equally common others. CMV antigen specificity of three CMV-associated chains was confirmed in vitro. For TCR beta chains, V- and J-gene trimming was later linked to a missense DCLRE1C variant. Per published accounts, TCR beta sequences correctly predicted the HLA-A and HLA-B alleles of most subjects.

V and J are TRBV7-9 and TRBJ2-3; 8 nucleotides agree with TRBD2. Sequencing was performed on PBMCs. The receptor was derived from a man aged 18 to 29 in good health and CMV-seronegative. The CDR3 is CASTVYAGGLLTDTQYF. The CDR3 DNA reads as TGTGCCAGCACCGTCTATGCGGGGGGACTCCTCACAGATACGCAGTATTTT.